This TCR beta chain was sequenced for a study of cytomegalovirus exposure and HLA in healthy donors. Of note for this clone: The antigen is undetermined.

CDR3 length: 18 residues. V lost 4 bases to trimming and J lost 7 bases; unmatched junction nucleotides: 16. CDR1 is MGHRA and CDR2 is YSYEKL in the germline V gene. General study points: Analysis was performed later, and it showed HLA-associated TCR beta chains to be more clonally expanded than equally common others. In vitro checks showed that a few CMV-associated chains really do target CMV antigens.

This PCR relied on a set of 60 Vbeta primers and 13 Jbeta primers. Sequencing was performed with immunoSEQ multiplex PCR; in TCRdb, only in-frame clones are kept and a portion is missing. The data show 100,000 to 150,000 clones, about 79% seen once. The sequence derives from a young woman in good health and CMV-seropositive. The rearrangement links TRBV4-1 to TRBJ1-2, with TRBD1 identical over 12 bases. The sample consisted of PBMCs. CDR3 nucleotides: TGCGCCAGCAGCCGCCTCTTTATACCGGGACAGGGGGCGCCTGGCTACACCTTC. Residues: CASSRLFIPGQGAPGYTF.